A selection of T cell receptor beta chains follows, all from one sample in a study of shared clonotypes between healthy human individuals. Method: immunoSEQ multiplex PCR; TCRdb's copy keeps in-frame clones and lacks some. Found here are about 1.5 million clones, approximately 96% of them singletons; the top ten hold approximately 1%. The sample was naive CD4+ T cells sorted from blood. Source of these receptors: a young man in good health. Each CDR3 is given with its conserved first and last residue. A D gene is named only where the DNA matches it firmly. Rows may omit the clone size; those that give it use once, few, many or a size class.

J | size | V | D | DNA | CDR3
TRBJ1-4 | NA | TRBV28 | NA | TGTGCCAGCATGGCTTTGGGTGAAAAACTGTTTTTT | CASMALGEKLFF
TRBJ2-7 | NA | TRBV25-1 | NA | TGTGCCAGCAGTGAGTCGACAGCGACCTACGAGCAGTACTTC | CASSESTATYEQYF
TRBJ2-7 | NA | TRBV29-1 | NA | TGCAGCGGGGGGCAGGGGTGGTACGAGCAGTACTTC | CSGGQGWYEQYF
TRBJ2-7 | NA | TRBV11-3 | NA | TGTGCCAGCAGCTTAAGGCAGGGATACGAGCAGTACTTC | CASSLRQGYEQYF
TRBJ2-1 | NA | TRBV14 | NA | TGTGCCAGCAGCCAACTCCCAGTTTATGATGAGCAGTTCTTC | CASSQLPVYDEQFF
TRBJ2-7 | NA | TRBV18 | TRBD1 | TGTGCCAGCTCAGGGGACAGACCCTACGAGCAGTACTTC | CASSGDRPYEQYF
TRBJ2-2 | NA | TRBV19 | NA | TGTGCCAGTAGCTTTGGAGGCGTAGCCGGGGAGCTGTTTTTT | CASSFGGVAGELFF
TRBJ2-2 | NA | TRBV15 | NA | TGTGCCACCAGCAGAGGGGTTGGAGAAGTGGGGGAGCTGTTTTTT | CATSRGVGEVGELFF
TRBJ2-5 | NA | TRBV5-1 | TRBD1 | TGCGCCAGCAGCTTGGGACAGGGGATTTCCCGAGAGACCCAGTACTTC | CASSLGQGISRETQYF
TRBJ2-3 | once | TRBV5-4 | TRBD2 | TGTGCCAGCAGCTCTGCGGGAGCGGTGTTGGCCACAGATACGCAGTATTTT | CASSSAGAVLATDTQYF
TRBJ2-4 | NA | TRBV5-4 | NA | TGTGCCAGCAGCCCCCGGGAAAAGGACATTCAGTACTTC | CASSPREKDIQYF
TRBJ2-7 | NA | TRBV27 | TRBD1 | TGTGCCAGCAGCCTCCGGGACAGGGGGCTCCACGAGCAGTACTTC | CASSLRDRGLHEQYF
TRBJ2-1 | NA | TRBV6-1 | TRBD1 | TGTGCCAGCACCCCGCGACAGGGCTCCTACAATGAGCAGTTCTTC | CASTPRQGSYNEQFF
TRBJ2-1 | NA | TRBV9 | TRBD2 | TGTGCCAGCAGCGCGAGCGGGAGTAAGGGAAATGAGCAGTTCTTC | CASSASGSKGNEQFF
TRBJ2-2 | NA | TRBV5-4 | NA | TGTGCCAGCAGCTTCCCTAAAAACACCGGGGAGCTGTTTTTT | CASSFPKNTGELFF
TRBJ2-1 | NA | TRBV7-9 | TRBD1 | TGTGCCAGCAGTCCTTCGGGACAGTACAATGAGCAGTTCTTC | CASSPSGQYNEQFF
TRBJ2-5 | NA | TRBV19 | NA | TGTGCCAGTAGTATAGACATAGGGTTTGAGACCCAGTACTTC | CASSIDIGFETQYF
TRBJ2-7 | NA | TRBV27 | TRBD2 | TGTGCCAGCAGTTTATTCCTAGCGGGAGGTGCCGAGCAGTACTTC | CASSLFLAGGAEQYF
TRBJ1-1 | NA | TRBV19 | TRBD1 | TGTGCCAGTAGTGCGCTGACAGGGGGGAACACTGAAGCTTTCTTT | CASSALTGGNTEAFF
TRBJ2-1 | once | TRBV5-1 | NA | TGCGCCAGCAGCCTGGGACGGCCCTTCTCCTACAATGAGCAGTTCTTC | CASSLGRPFSYNEQFF
TRBJ2-2 | NA | TRBV5-1 | NA | TGCGCCAGCAGCTTCAACAGGGTCAACACCGGGGAGCTGTTTTTT | CASSFNRVNTGELFF
TRBJ1-2 | NA | TRBV29-1 | TRBD1 | TGCAGCGGTGGGACAGGGGGAAGCTATGGCTACACCTTC | CSGGTGGSYGYTF
TRBJ2-2 | NA | TRBV7-9 | TRBD2 | TGTGCCAGCAGCTTAGCCGGGACTACGAACACCGGGGAGCTGTTTTTT | CASSLAGTTNTGELFF
TRBJ2-3 | NA | TRBV9 | TRBD2 | TGTGCCAGCAGCCCAAGCGGGCGGCTAGCGGGAGGCACAGATACGCAGTATTTT | CASSPSGRLAGGTDTQYF
TRBJ2-1 | NA | TRBV9 | NA | TGTGCCAGCAGCCCTCGGATCCCGGCGGGGTCCTACAATGAGCAGTTCTTC | CASSPRIPAGSYNEQFF
TRBJ1-5 | NA | TRBV18 | NA | TGTGCCAGCTCACCTTGGGACACCAATCAGCCCCAGCATTTT | CASSPWDTNQPQHF
TRBJ2-7 | NA | TRBV15 | NA | TGTGCCACCAGCAGAGATTGGGGGACGGGTGGCTCCTACGAGCAGTACTTC | CATSRDWGTGGSYEQYF
TRBJ2-1 | NA | TRBV7-9 | TRBD2 | TGTGCCAGCAGCTTAGGAGGTGCGGGAGGAGACAATGAGCAGTTCTTC | CASSLGGAGGDNEQFF
TRBJ1-5 | NA | TRBV6-5 | NA | TGTGCCAGCAGTTATGGGTTCAATCAGCCCCAGCATTTT | CASSYGFNQPQHF
TRBJ1-2 | NA | TRBV28 | NA | TGTGCCAGCAGACCCCCAATTACCAGGGCAGGGAATGGCTACACCTTC | CASRPPITRAGNGYTF
TRBJ2-5 | NA | TRBV21-1 | NA | TGTGCCAGCAGCAAAGTGAGACCAGAAGGGGAGACCCAGTACTTC | CASSKVRPEGETQYF
TRBJ2-7 | NA | TRBV28 | NA | TGTGCCAGCAGGTTCTCAGGGAGCAATTACTACGAGCAGTACTTC | CASRFSGSNYYEQYF
TRBJ2-2 | NA | TRBV5-1 | TRBD1 | TGCGCCACCAGTGCGTGGGGGACAGGGTTCACCGGGGAGCTGTTTTTT | CATSAWGTGFTGELFF
TRBJ2-2 | NA | TRBV4-3 | NA | TGCGCCAGCAGCCAAGAAGGGCTCCGAACCGGGGAGCTGTTTTTT | CASSQEGLRTGELFF
TRBJ2-7 | NA | TRBV10-3 | TRBD2 | TGTGCCATCAGTGGCAGCGGGGTGGGGCAGTACTTC | CAISGSGVGQYF
TRBJ2-5 | NA | TRBV5-6 | TRBD2 | TGTGCCAGCAGCCTCCGGGGTAGCGGGAGGAAGACCCAGTACTTC | CASSLRGSGRKTQYF
TRBJ1-1 | NA | TRBV18 | NA | TGTGCCAGCTCACCACTCGAGAACACTGAAGCTTTCTTT | CASSPLENTEAFF
TRBJ2-6 | NA | TRBV11-2 | NA | TGTGCCAGCAGCCCCCCTCTCGGGGGTAGCTCTGGGGCCAACGTCCTGACTTTC | CASSPPLGGSSGANVLTF
TRBJ2-3 | NA | TRBV13 | NA | TGTGCCAGCAGGCGGTCTAGCACAGATACGCAGTATTTT | CASRRSSTDTQYF
TRBJ2-2 | NA | TRBV19 | TRBD2 | TGTGCCAGTAGTGCCGGACTAGCGGGAAACACCGGGGAGCTGTTTTTT | CASSAGLAGNTGELFF
TRBJ1-5 | NA | TRBV5-8 | NA | TGTGCCAGCAGCTCCTTACGGCGAGGCAATCAGCCCCAGCATTTT | CASSSLRRGNQPQHF
TRBJ2-7 | once | TRBV11-2 | TRBD2 | TGTGCCAGCAGCCAGACTAGCGGGGTCTACGAGCAGTACTTC | CASSQTSGVYEQYF
TRBJ2-2 | NA | TRBV6-5 | TRBD2 | TGTGCCAGCATGGGCGGGAGTTACACCGGGGAGCTGTTTTTT | CASMGGSYTGELFF
TRBJ2-7 | NA | TRBV4-1 | TRBD2 | TGCGCCAGCAGCCAAGTGGCGGGAGTCTCCTACGAGCAGTACTTC | CASSQVAGVSYEQYF
TRBJ1-2 | NA | TRBV7-9 | NA | TGTGCCAGCAGCTCCATGGGGGTTGTTTCGTCTGGCTACACCTTC | CASSSMGVVSSGYTF
TRBJ2-1 | NA | TRBV10-2 | TRBD1 | TGCGCCAGCAGCCGACAGGGTTCCTACAATGAGCAGTTCTTC | CASSRQGSYNEQFF
TRBJ1-4 | NA | TRBV5-1 | TRBD1 | TGCGCCAGCAGGCCCAACAGGGGGAGGGAAAAACTGTTTTTT | CASRPNRGREKLFF
TRBJ2-4 | NA | TRBV5-4 | TRBD2 | TGTGCCAGCAGTTACGGACTAGCGGGAGGGAGGGGAAACATTCAGTACTTC | CASSYGLAGGRGNIQYF